This TCR beta chain came from a study of T cell responses to AZD1222 COVID-19 vaccine (dated by TCRdb to about 2021). Background for the entire study: A total of under 250 trial participants underwent TCR sequencing, of whom 207 had received two doses of AZD1222 and roughly 26 had received two doses of the MenACWY control vaccine. Trial participants were enrolled by age into subgroups of 18-55, 56-69 and 70-plus years, and around 150, 29 and 61 TCR-sequenced participants, respectively, were included in these subgroups.

With regard to this clone: Its antigen is currently not known. No quality values exist for individual bases; no much larger clone is one base distant.

On the study overall, not on this receptor specifically: Conclusions about previously exposed vaccinees were limited because only 6 or 7 AZD1222 recipients were SARS-CoV-2 seropositive at baseline. Vaccine-associated CD4 TCRs spanned the whole spike protein, with dominant responses in regions 160-218 and 743-854. A significant rise in spike-specific TCR breadth and depth was observed after two AZD1222 doses relative to day 0 and relative to MenACWY recipients. Reportedly, almost half of the unique spike-specific TCRs recognized epitopes lying outside the regions that are mutated in the B.1.351 and B.1.1.7 variants. In the small 56-69-year group, the increase in depth fell short of significance, most likely because of low power. Because no day 14 peak-response samples were available, the repertoires could be characterized only after the peak T cell response. Most participants were white British and females outnumbered males, and the authors suggested that clonal diversity may have been underestimated.

The CDR3 regions of human TCRbeta chains were analyzed by immunosequencing. Regarding the original processing steps: TCRs in the repertoires were matched against a reference library of SARS-CoV-2-specific TCRs that had been generated with the MIRA antigen-specificity platform. Breadth meant the fraction of unique TCRs that were SARS-CoV-2-associated, whereas depth meant the fraction of total T cells that were SARS-CoV-2-associated. Using the MIRA data, each spike-specific TCR was assigned both to the spike region to which the TCR was reactive and to a CD4 or CD8 class. Log10-transformed breadth and depth values were compared by one-way ANOVA with Sidak's multiple comparisons tests. Sourced from immuneACCESS, this table was stored by TCRdb with only in-frame sequences that have V and J called. A share of the clones is absent; for the studies checked, an unresolved V gene accounts for under half, and the remainder has no known explanation. That table gives V, J and clone size, and the DNA gave D and trimming. The sample yields almost 70,000 clones; approximately 82% were counted once. The ten largest account for around 27% of the sample.

The time point label for this specimen denotes: about 28 days (+/-7) after the second vaccine dose. AZD1222 recipients given second doses at about 4 weeks or at about 12 weeks were pooled, since spike-specific TCR depth and breadth were not found to differ between the two schedules. Vaccinee samples were obtained from the UK trials COV001 and COV002, which included a single-blind randomized controlled phase 2/3 trial of AZD1222 (ChAdOx1 nCoV-19) in healthy adults. For TCRbeta chain sequencing, PBMC samples from trial participants were taken at day 0 and at day 28 after the second dose. This TCR derives from an adult who received the AZD1222 COVID-19 vaccine. Sequenced material: peripheral blood, taken 28 days after the second AZD1222 dose.

The nucleotide sequence reads TGTGCCAGTAGTATAGGTAGGGGTCGAGGAGATACGCAGTATTTT. The resulting protein is CASSIGRGRGDTQYF. Recombination joined TRBV19 with TRBJ2-3; a weak D assignment points to TRBD1 (5 bases agree). There are 15 amino acids in the CDR3, from cysteine to phenylalanine inclusive. Only the CDR3 portion is preserved as DNA: 45 bases, with reading frame beginning at the first base. The germline V gene (reference sequence) sets CDR1 to LNHDA and CDR2 to SQIVND. V was cut back by 1 base and J by 5 bases, leaving a gap of 13 bases between them.